This T cell receptor (beta chain) was captured in a study of blood T cell repertoires in COVID-19. Study-level information: COVID-19 samples, acute and convalescent, were from the United States, Italy and Spain. T cells, B-cell-depleted T cells, or PBMCs provided the cDNA or gDNA that served as material.

In the original processing: From reference gene primer amplification, estimates of nucleated cell counts were derived. Only in-frame clones appear in the TCRdb table, and some are missing; sequencing was by immunoSEQ multiplex PCR. The V and J calls and clone size are taken from that table; D and trimming were inferred from the DNA. This repertoire shows 200,000 to 250,000 clones, about 90% found once; its top ten account for just under 6.5%. Adults between about 18 and 89 years of age took part from under 25 US areas. The germline CDR1 and CDR2 sequences are LGHDT and YNNKEL (reference sequence). Trimming stripped 2 bases from V and 5 bases from J, with 12 bases between. The CDR3 contains 14 residues.

The V gene is TRBV3-1 (or the pseudogene TRBV3-2), the J gene TRBJ2-5, with D possibly matching TRBD2 (5 bases). Sequenced input: PBMCs or T cells enriched from blood (not recorded which). This receptor was taken from a woman younger than 45 with acute COVID-19. CDR3 region: CASSQRDYRETQYF. CDR3 in DNA: TGTGCCAGCAGCCAAAGAGACTACCGCGAGACCCAGTACTTC.